The rows below give T cell receptor beta chains drawn from one sample of a study of blood T cells in healthy people across ages. TCRdb reanalysed the 5' RACE reads using MiXCR and keeps one entry per CDR3 protein. The sample records roughly 930,000 distinct CDR3 sequences, about 44% being singletons. The sample taken for sequencing was blood. All receptors derive from a man younger than 40 in good health. CDR3s include the opening cysteine and the closing phenylalanine or tryptophan. A D gene is named only where the DNA matches it firmly. Not all rows give a size; the values are once, few, many and, for expanded clones, a class.

CDR3aa: CASSYSGGGGEQFF
CDR3nt: TGTGCCAGCAGTTACTCAGGCGGGGGCGGTGAGCAGTTCTTC
j_gene: TRBJ2-1
len: 14
abundance: once
v_gene: TRBV6-5
d_gene: -

CDR3aa: CASSPGTARTEAFF
CDR3nt: TGTGCCAGCAGCCCTGGGACAGCCCGAACTGAAGCTTTCTTT
j_gene: TRBJ1-1
len: 14
abundance: -
v_gene: TRBV7-2
d_gene: TRBD1

CDR3aa: CASSYTRGPSYEQYF
CDR3nt: TGTGCCAGCAGTTACACCAGGGGACCCTCCTACGAGCAGTACTTC
j_gene: TRBJ2-7
len: 15
abundance: -
v_gene: TRBV6-5
d_gene: -

CDR3aa: CSAPAGGVAKNIQYF
CDR3nt: TGCAGTGCCCCAGCGGGGGGGGTAGCCAAAAACATTCAGTACTTC
j_gene: TRBJ2-4
len: 15
abundance: -
v_gene: TRBV20-1
d_gene: TRBD2

CDR3aa: CASRPRDGENIQYF
CDR3nt: TGTGCCAGCAGGCCCCGGGACGGCGAAAACATTCAGTACTTC
j_gene: TRBJ2-4
len: 14
abundance: -
v_gene: TRBV28
d_gene: -

CDR3aa: CASSFQGLAGDNEQFF
CDR3nt: TGTGCCAGCAGCTTCCAGGGACTAGCGGGGGACAATGAGCAGTTCTTC
j_gene: TRBJ2-1
len: 16
abundance: few
v_gene: TRBV7-9
d_gene: TRBD2

CDR3aa: CASSRQPNQPQHF
CDR3nt: TGTGCCAGCAGTAGGCAGCCTAATCAGCCCCAGCATTTT
j_gene: TRBJ1-5
len: 13
abundance: -
v_gene: TRBV3-1
d_gene: -

CDR3aa: CATSGTGAGGITDTQYF
CDR3nt: TGTGCCACCAGTGGGACGGGGGCCGGGGGCATCACAGATACGCAGTATTTT
j_gene: TRBJ2-3
len: 17
abundance: -
v_gene: TRBV24-1
d_gene: -

CDR3aa: CASSNLKGASRIHEQFF
CDR3nt: TGTGCCAGCAGCAACCTGAAAGGGGCTAGCCGAATCCATGAGCAGTTCTTC
j_gene: TRBJ2-1
len: 17
abundance: -
v_gene: TRBV11-2
d_gene: -

CDR3aa: CSARTPTYNEQFF
CDR3nt: TGCAGTGCCCGGACCCCCACCTACAATGAGCAGTTCTTC
j_gene: TRBJ2-1
len: 13
abundance: few
v_gene: TRBV20-1
d_gene: -

CDR3aa: CASSVGLGRDTQYF
CDR3nt: TGTGCCAGCAGCGTAGGACTGGGGCGAGATACGCAGTATTTT
j_gene: TRBJ2-3
len: 14
abundance: -
v_gene: TRBV9
d_gene: -

CDR3aa: CAIKGGHQNTGELFF
CDR3nt: TGTGCCATCAAAGGTGGACACCAGAACACCGGGGAGCTGTTTTTT
j_gene: TRBJ2-2
len: 15
abundance: -
v_gene: TRBV10-3
d_gene: -

CDR3aa: CAGRNSGGYQETQYF
CDR3nt: TGTGCCGGTAGAAATTCAGGGGGCTACCAAGAGACCCAGTACTTC
j_gene: TRBJ2-5
len: 15
abundance: -
v_gene: TRBV6-2/TRBV6-3
d_gene: TRBD1

CDR3aa: CSAPQTGMNTEAFF
CDR3nt: TGCAGTGCTCCCCAAACAGGGATGAACACTGAAGCTTTCTTT
j_gene: TRBJ1-1
len: 14
abundance: few
v_gene: TRBV20-1
d_gene: -

CDR3aa: CASRDSGGVYNEQYF
CDR3nt: TGTGCCAGCAGAGATAGCGGGGGTGTCTACAATGAGCAGTACTTC
j_gene: TRBJ2-7
len: 15
abundance: -
v_gene: TRBV12-3/TRBV12-4
d_gene: TRBD2

CDR3aa: CASSYSVTGGYNEQFF
CDR3nt: TGTGCCAGCAGTTACTCGGTGACAGGGGGCTACAATGAGCAGTTCTTC
j_gene: TRBJ2-1
len: 16
abundance: -
v_gene: TRBV6-6
d_gene: TRBD1

CDR3aa: CASSLFPGGGTDTQYF
CDR3nt: TGCGCCAGCAGCTTGTTTCCCGGGGGCGGCACAGATACGCAGTATTTT
j_gene: TRBJ2-3
len: 16
abundance: -
v_gene: TRBV5-1
d_gene: -

CDR3aa: CASSLSGGSQPQHF
CDR3nt: TGTGCCAGCAGTTTAAGTGGGGGGAGCCAGCCCCAGCATTTT
j_gene: TRBJ1-5
len: 14
abundance: few
v_gene: TRBV12-3/TRBV12-4
d_gene: -

CDR3aa: CSPADGAASSTDTQYF
CDR3nt: TGCAGCCCCGCGGATGGGGCTGCCTCTAGCACAGATACGCAGTATTTT
j_gene: TRBJ2-3
len: 16
abundance: few
v_gene: TRBV29-1
d_gene: -

CDR3aa: CASSYNFGSGNTIYF
CDR3nt: TGTGCCAGCAGTTACAATTTCGGGTCTGGAAACACCATATATTTT
j_gene: TRBJ1-3
len: 15
abundance: -
v_gene: TRBV6-5
d_gene: -

CDR3aa: CASSLGPSGGDNEQFF
CDR3nt: TGTGCCAGCAGCTTAGGGCCTAGCGGGGGCGACAATGAGCAGTTCTTC
j_gene: TRBJ2-1
len: 16
abundance: -
v_gene: TRBV7-8
d_gene: TRBD2

CDR3aa: CASSQVIGTSGAEQFF
CDR3nt: TGTGCCAGCAGCCAAGTGATTGGGACTAGCGGGGCTGAGCAGTTCTTC
j_gene: TRBJ2-1
len: 16
abundance: -
v_gene: TRBV4-2
d_gene: TRBD2